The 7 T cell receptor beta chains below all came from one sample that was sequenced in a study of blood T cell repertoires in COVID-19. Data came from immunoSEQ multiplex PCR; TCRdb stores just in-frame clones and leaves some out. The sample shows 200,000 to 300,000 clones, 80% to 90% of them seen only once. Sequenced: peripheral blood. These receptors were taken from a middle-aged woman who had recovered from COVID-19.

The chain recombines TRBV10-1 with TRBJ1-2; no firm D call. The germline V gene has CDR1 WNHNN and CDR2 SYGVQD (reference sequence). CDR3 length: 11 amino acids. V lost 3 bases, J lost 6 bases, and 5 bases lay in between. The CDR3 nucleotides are TGCGCCAGCAGTGACGGGGATGGCTACACCTTC. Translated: CASSDGDGYTF.

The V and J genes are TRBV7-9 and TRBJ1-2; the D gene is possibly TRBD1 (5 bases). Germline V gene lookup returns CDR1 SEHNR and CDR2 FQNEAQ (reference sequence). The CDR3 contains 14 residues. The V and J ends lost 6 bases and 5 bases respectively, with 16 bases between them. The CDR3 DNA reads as TGTGCCAGCAGACACGCGGGACGGGGTTATGGCTACACCTTC. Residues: CASRHAGRGYGYTF.

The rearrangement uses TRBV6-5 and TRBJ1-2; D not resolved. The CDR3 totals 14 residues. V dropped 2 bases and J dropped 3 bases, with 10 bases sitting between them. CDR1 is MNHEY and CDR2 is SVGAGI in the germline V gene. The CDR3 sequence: CASSYDAEYYGYTF. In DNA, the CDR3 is TGTGCCAGCAGTTACGATGCGGAGTACTATGGCTACACCTTC.

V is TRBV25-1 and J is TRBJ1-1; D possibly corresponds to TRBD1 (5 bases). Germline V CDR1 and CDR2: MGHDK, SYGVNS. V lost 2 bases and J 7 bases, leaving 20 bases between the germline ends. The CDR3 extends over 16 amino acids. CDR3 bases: TGTGCCAGCAGTGAACTACCTGCGCGGGGCTACGGTGAAGCTTTCTTT. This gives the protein CASSELPARGYGEAFF.

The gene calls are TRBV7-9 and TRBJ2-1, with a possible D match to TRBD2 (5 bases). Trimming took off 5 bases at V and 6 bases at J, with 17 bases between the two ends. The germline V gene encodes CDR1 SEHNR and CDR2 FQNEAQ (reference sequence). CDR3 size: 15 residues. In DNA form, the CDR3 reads TGTGCCAGCAGCCAGAGACTACACTTCGGCAATGAGCAGTTCTTC. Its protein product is CASSQRLHFGNEQFF.

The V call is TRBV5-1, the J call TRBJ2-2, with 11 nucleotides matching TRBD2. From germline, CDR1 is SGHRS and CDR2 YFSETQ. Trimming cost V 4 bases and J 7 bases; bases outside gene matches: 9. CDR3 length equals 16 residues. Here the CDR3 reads CASSRGTSGPNGELFF. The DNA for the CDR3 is TGCGCCAGCAGCCGCGGGACTAGCGGTCCGAACGGGGAGCTGTTTTTT.

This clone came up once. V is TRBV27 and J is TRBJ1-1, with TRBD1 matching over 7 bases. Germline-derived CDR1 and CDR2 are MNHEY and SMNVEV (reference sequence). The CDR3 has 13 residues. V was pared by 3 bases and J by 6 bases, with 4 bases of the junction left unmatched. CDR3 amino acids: CASSFWDSAEAFF. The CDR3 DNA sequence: TGTGCCAGCAGTTTCTGGGACAGCGCTGAAGCTTTCTTT.